The source of this T cell receptor beta chain is a study of blood T cell repertoires in COVID-19. Study-level information: Acute and convalescent COVID-19 specimens originated in the United States, Italy and Spain.

Measured with immunoSEQ multiplex PCR; TCRdb has only the in-frame clones, and not every one. Among about 250,000 clones listed, over 75% were seen once. Enrollees, about 18 to 89 years old, lived in 25 or so US areas. Allocation to cohorts depended on clinical history reported by the participants. Losses at the gene ends were 2 bases for V and 1 base for J; bases not matched to a gene: 6. The CDR3 extends over 17 amino acids. CDR1 is LGHDT and CDR2 is YNNKEL in the germline V gene (reference sequence). Specimen: PBMCs or T cells enriched from blood (not recorded which). The clonotype originates from a man between 18 and 29 years old who had recovered from COVID-19. V is TRBV3-1 (or the pseudogene TRBV3-2) and J is TRBJ2-2, with 8 bases identical to TRBD2. The CDR3 reads CASSQIYREGNTGELFF. CDR3 nucleotide sequence: TGTGCCAGCAGCCAAATCTACCGGGAGGGGAACACCGGGGAGCTGTTTTTT.